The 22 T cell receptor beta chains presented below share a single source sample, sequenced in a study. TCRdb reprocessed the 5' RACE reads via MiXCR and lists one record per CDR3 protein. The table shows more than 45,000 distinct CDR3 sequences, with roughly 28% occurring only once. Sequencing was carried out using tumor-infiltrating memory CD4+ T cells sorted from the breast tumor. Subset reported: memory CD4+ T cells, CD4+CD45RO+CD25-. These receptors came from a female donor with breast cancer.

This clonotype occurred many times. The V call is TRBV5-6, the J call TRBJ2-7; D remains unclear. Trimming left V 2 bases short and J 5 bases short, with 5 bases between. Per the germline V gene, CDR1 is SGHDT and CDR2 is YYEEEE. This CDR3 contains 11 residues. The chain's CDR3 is CASSLPHEQYF. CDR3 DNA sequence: TGTGCCAGCAGCTTACCCCACGAGCAGTACTTC.

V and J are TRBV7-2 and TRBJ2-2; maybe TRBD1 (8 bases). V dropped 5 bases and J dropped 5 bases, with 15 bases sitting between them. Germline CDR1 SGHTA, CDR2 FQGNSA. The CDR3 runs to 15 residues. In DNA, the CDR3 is TGTGCCAGCAGCGAAGACAGGGGAGGGACCGGGGAGCTGTTTTTT. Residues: CASSEDRGGTGELFF.

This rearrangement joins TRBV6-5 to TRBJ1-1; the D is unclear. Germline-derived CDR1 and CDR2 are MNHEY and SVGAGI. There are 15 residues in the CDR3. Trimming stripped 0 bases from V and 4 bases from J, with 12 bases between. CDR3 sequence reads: CASSYSTRQSTEAFF. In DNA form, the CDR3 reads TGTGCCAGCAGTTACTCGACTAGGCAGAGCACTGAAGCTTTCTTT.

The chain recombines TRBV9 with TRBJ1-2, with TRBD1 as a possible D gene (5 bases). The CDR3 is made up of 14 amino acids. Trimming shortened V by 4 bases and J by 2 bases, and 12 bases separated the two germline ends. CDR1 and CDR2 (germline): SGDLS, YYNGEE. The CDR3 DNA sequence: TGTGCCAGCAGCTCCCGGGACTGGAACTATGGCTACACCTTC. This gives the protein CASSSRDWNYGYTF.

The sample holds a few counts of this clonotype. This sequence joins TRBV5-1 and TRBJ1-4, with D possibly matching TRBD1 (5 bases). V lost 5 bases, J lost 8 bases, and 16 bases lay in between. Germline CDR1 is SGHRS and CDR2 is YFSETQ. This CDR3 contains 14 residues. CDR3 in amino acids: CASSSQGSEEKLFF. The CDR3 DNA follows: TGCGCCAGCAGTTCCCAGGGTAGTGAAGAAAAACTGTTTTTT.

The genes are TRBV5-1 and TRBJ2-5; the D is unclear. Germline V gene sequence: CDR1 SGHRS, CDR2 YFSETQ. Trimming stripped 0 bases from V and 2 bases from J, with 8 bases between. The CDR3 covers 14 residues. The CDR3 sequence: CASSLALGQETQYF. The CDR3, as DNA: TGCGCCAGCAGCTTGGCTCTCGGGCAAGAGACCCAGTACTTC.

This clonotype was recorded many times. CDR3 coding DNA: TGTGCCAGCAGTTACGGACTACGGAACACTGAAGCTTTCTTT. Encoded protein: CASSYGLRNTEAFF. The chain carries TRBV6-2 or TRBV6-3 and TRBJ1-1; D gene ambiguous. V was pared by 2 bases and J by 1 base, with 8 bases between. The CDR3 runs 14 residues. Germline values: CDR1 MNHEY, CDR2 SVGEGT.

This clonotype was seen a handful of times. CDR3 in DNA: TGTGCCAGCAGCTCCCAGGGATTAGAGACCCAGTACTTC. Protein: CASSSQGLETQYF. The chain uses TRBV7-9 and TRBJ2-5; D may be TRBD1 (5 bases). Germline V gene sequence: CDR1 SEHNR, CDR2 FQNEAQ (reference sequence). V dropped 4 bases and J dropped 4 bases, with 10 bases sitting between them. There are 13 residues in the CDR3. The whole variable domain, filled in from reference TRBV7-9 and TRBJ2-5, reads DTGVSQNPRHKITKRGQNVTFRCDPISEHNRLYWYRQTLGQGPEFLTYFQNEAQLEKSRLLSDRFSAERPKGSFSTLEIQRTEQGDSAMYLCASSSQGLETQYFGPGTRLLVL.

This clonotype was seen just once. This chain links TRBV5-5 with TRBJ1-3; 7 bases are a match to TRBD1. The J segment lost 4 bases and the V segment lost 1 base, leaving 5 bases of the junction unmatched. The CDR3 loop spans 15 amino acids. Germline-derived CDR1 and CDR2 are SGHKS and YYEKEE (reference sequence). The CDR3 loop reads CASSLTGVAGNTIYF. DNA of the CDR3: TGTGCCAGCAGCTTGACAGGGGTGGCCGGAAACACCATATATTTT.

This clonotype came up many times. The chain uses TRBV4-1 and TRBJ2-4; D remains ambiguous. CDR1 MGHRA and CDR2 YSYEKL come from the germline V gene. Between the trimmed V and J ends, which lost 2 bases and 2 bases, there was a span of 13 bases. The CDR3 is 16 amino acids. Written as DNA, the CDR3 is TGCGCCAGCAGCCAACTGAACCTATTAACCAAAAACATTCAGTACTTC. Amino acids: CASSQLNLLTKNIQYF.

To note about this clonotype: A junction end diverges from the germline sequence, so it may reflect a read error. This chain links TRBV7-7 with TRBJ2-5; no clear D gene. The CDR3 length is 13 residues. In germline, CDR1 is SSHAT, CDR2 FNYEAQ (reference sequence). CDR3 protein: CASSSTALETQYF. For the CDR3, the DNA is TGTGCTAGCAGCTCAACTGCATTAGAGACCCAGTACTTC.

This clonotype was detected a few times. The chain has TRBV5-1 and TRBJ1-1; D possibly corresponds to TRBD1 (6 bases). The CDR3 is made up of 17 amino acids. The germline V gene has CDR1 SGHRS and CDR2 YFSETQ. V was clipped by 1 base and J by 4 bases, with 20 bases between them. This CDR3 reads CASSLNRGAKGSTEAFF. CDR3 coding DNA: TGCGCCAGCAGCTTGAATCGGGGGGCAAAAGGTAGCACTGAAGCTTTCTTT.

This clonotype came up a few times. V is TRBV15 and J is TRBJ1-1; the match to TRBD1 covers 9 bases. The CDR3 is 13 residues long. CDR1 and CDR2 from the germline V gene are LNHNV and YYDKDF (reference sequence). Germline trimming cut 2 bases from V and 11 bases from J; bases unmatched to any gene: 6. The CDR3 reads CATSRNTGGWAFF. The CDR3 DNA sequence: TGTGCCACCAGCAGAAACACAGGGGGCTGGGCTTTCTTT.

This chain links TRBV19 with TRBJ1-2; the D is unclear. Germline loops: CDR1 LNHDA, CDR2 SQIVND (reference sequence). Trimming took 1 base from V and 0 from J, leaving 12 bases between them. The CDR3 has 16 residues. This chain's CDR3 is CASSIVSGRANYGYTF. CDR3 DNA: TGTGCCAGTAGTATAGTAAGCGGCCGCGCTAACTATGGCTACACCTTC.

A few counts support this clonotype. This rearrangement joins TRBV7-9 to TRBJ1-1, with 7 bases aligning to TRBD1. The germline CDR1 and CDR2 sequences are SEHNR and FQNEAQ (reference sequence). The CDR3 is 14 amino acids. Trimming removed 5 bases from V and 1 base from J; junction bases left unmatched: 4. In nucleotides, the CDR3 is TGTGCCAGCAGCGAGGGACAGACGAACACTGAAGCTTTCTTT. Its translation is CASSEGQTNTEAFF. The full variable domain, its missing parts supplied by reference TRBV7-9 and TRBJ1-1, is DTGVSQNPRHKITKRGQNVTFRCDPISEHNRLYWYRQTLGQGPEFLTYFQNEAQLEKSRLLSDRFSAERPKGSFSTLEIQRTEQGDSAMYLCASSEGQTNTEAFFGQGTRLTVV.

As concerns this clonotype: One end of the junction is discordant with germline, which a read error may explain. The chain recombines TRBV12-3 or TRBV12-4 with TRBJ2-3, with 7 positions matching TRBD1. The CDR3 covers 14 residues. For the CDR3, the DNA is TGTGCCAGCAGTTTTAGTATGGGGACAGATACGCAGTACTTT. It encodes CASSFSMGTDTQYF.

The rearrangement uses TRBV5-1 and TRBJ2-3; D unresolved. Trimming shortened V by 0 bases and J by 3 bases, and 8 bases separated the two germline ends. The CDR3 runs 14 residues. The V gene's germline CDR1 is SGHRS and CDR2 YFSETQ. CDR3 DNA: TGCGCCAGCAGCTTGGCTAGAGGAACAGATACGCAGTATTTT. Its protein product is CASSLARGTDTQYF.

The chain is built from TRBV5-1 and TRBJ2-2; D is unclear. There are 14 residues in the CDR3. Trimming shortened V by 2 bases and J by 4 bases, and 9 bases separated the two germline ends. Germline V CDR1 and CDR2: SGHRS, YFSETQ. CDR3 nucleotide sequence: TGCGCCAGCAGCTTTCGGGTTGGCACCGGGGAGCTGTTTTTT. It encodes CASSFRVGTGELFF.

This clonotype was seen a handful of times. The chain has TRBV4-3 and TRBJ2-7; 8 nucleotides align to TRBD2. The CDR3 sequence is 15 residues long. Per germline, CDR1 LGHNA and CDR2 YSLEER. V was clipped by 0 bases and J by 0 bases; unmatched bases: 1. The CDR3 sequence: CASSQDSGISYEQYF. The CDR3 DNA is TGCGCCAGCAGCCAAGATAGCGGGATCTCCTACGAGCAGTACTTC.

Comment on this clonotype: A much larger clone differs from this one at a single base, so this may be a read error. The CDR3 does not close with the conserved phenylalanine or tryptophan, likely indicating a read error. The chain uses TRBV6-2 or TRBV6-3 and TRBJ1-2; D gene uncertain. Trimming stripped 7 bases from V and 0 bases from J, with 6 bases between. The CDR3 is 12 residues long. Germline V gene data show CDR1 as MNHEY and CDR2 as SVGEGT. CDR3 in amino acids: CASTSANYGYTC. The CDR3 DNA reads TGTGCCAGCACGTCGGCTAACTATGGCTACACCTGC.

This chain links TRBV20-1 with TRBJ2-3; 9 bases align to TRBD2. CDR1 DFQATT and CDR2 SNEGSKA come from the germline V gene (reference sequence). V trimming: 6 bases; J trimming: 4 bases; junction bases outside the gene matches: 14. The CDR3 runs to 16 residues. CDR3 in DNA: TGCAGTGCCAACCACGGCGCGGGAGGGCCTGCAGATACGCAGTATTTT. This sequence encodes CSANHGAGGPADTQYF.

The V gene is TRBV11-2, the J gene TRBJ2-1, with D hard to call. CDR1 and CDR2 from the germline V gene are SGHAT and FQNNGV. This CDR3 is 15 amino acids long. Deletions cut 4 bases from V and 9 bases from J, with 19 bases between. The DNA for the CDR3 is TGTGCCAGCAGCTCCTCCGGAAATAGGTTTAGTGAGCAGTTCTTC. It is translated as CASSSSGNRFSEQFF.